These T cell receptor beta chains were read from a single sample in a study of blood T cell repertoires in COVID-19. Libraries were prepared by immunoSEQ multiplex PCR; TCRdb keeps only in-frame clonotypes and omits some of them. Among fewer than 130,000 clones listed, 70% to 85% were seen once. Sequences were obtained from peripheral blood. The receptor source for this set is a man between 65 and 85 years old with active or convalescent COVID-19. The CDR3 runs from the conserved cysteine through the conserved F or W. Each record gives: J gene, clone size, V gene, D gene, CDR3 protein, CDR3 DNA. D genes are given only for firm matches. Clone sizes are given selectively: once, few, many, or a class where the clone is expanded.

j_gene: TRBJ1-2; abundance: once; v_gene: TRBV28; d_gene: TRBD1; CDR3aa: CASSTDRARGYTF; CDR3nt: TGTGCCAGCAGTACTGACAGGGCGCGAGGCTACACCTTC
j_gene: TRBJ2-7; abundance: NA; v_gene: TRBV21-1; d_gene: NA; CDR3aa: CASSKIDRGSYEQYF; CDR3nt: TGTGCCAGCAGCAAGATAGACAGGGGTTCCTACGAGCAGTACTTC
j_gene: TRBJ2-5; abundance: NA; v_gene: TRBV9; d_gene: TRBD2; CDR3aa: CASSARTSFQETQYF; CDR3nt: TGTGCCAGCAGCGCTCGGACTAGCTTTCAAGAGACCCAGTACTTC
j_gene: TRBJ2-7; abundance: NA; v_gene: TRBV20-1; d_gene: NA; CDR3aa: CSAGPSYEQYF; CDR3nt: TGCAGTGCTGGGCCTTCCTACGAGCAGTACTTC
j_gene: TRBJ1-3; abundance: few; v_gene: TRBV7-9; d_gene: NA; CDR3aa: CASSPRGRQTSSGNTIYF; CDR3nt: TGTGCCAGCAGCCCTAGGGGTCGGCAGACGAGCTCTGGAAACACCATATATTTT
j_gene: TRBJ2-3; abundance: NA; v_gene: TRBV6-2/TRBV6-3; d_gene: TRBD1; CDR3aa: CASSYPGQGKDTQYF; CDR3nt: TGTGCCAGCAGTTACCCGGGACAGGGGAAAGATACGCAGTATTTT
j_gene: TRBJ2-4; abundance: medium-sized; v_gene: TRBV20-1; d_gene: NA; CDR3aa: CSARAGEGQYF; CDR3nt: TGCAGTGCTAGGGCAGGGGAAGGACAGTACTTC
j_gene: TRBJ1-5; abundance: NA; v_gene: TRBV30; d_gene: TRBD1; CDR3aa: CAWGRQGGQPQHF; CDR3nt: TGTGCCTGGGGTCGACAGGGAGGTCAGCCCCAGCATTTT
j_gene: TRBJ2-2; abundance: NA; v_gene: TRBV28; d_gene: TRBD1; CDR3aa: CASRGQGENGELFF; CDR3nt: TGTGCCAGCAGGGGGCAGGGGGAAAACGGGGAGCTGTTTTTT
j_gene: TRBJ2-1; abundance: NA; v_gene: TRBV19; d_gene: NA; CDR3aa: CASSRRYNEQFF; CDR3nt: TGTGCCAGTAGTCGGAGGTACAATGAGCAGTTCTTC
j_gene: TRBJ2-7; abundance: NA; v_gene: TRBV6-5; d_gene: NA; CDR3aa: CASRRDYEQYF; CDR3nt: TGTGCCAGCAGGCGGGACTACGAGCAGTACTTC
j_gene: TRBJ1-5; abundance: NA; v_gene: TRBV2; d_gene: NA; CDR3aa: CASSDRALQPQHF; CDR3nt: TGTGCCAGCAGTGACAGGGCCCTTCAGCCCCAGCATTTT
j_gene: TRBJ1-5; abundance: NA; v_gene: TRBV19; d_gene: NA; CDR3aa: CASTRFLGRQPQHF; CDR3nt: TGTGCCAGTACCCGATTCCTGGGGCGGCAGCCCCAGCATTTT
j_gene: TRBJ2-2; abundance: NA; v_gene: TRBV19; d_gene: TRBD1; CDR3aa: CASNNPGGVGTGELFF; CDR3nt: TGTGCCAGTAACAACCCAGGGGGAGTGGGCACCGGGGAGCTGTTTTTT
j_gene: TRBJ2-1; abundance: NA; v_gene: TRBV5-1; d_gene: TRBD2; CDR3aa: CASSSLAGGSSYNEQFF; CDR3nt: TGCGCCAGCAGCTCGCTAGCGGGGGGGAGCTCCTACAATGAGCAGTTCTTC
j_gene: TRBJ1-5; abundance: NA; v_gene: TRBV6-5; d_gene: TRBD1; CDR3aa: CASSSTGVDQPQHF; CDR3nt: TGTGCCAGCAGCTCGACAGGGGTTGATCAGCCCCAGCATTTT
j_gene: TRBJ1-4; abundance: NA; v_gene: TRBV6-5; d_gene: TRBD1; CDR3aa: CASSLTGGGNEKLFF; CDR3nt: TGTGCCAGCAGTCTAACAGGGGGCGGCAATGAAAAACTGTTTTTT
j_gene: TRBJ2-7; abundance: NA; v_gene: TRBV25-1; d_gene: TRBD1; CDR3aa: CASSEAGQVYEQYF; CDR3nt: TGTGCCAGCAGTGAAGCGGGACAGGTCTACGAGCAGTACTTC
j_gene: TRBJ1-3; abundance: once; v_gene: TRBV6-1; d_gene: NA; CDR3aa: CASSERARGSGNTIYF; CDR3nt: TGTGCCAGCAGTGAAAGGGCGCGGGGGAGTGGAAACACCATATATTTT
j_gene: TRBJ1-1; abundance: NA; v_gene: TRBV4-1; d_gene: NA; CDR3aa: CASSQTSGFRTEAFF; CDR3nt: TGCGCCAGCAGCCAAACCTCAGGGTTTCGGACTGAAGCTTTCTTT
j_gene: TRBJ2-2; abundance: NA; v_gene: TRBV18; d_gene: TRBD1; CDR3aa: CASSPTRDRGRGTGELFF; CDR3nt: TGTGCCAGCTCACCTACCCGGGACAGGGGGCGAGGCACCGGGGAGCTGTTTTTT
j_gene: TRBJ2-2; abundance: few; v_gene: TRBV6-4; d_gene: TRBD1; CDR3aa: CASSALDRGRNTGELFF; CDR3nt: TGTGCCAGCAGTGCCCTAGACAGGGGGCGAAACACCGGGGAGCTGTTTTTT
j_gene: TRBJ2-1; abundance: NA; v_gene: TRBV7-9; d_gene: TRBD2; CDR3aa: CATPGLAGYNEQFF; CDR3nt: TGTGCCACCCCAGGACTAGCCGGCTACAATGAGCAGTTCTTC
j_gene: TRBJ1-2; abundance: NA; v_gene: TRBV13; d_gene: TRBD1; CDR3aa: CASSQRDRALYGYTF; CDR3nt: TGTGCCAGCAGCCAACGGGACAGAGCCCTCTATGGCTACACCTTC
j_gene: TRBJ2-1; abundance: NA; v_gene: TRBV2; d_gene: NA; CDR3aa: CASSGQSLLYNEQFF; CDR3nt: TGTGCCAGCAGTGGCCAAAGCTTACTATACAATGAGCAGTTCTTC
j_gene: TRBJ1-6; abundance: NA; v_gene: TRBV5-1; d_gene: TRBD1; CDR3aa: CASSLSGTGGGYNSPLHF; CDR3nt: TGCGCCAGCAGCTTATCAGGGACAGGGGGAGGCTATAATTCACCCCTCCACTTT
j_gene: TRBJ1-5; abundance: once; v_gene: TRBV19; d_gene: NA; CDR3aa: CASTRAGSNQPQHF; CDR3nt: TGTGCCAGTACCCGGGCAGGGTCCAATCAGCCCCAGCATTTT
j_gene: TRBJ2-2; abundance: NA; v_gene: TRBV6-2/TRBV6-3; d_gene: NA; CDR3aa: CASSDGLKLLNTGELFF; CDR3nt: TGTGCCAGCAGTGACGGACTGAAGCTCTTAAACACCGGGGAGCTGTTTTTT
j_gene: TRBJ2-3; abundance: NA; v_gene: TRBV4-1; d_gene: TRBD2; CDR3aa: CASSPGGLAGGTDTQYF; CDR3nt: TGCGCCAGCAGCCCAGGGGGACTAGCGGGGGGCACAGATACGCAGTATTTT
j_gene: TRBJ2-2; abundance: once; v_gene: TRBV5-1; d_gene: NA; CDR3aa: CASSLGLGNTGELFF; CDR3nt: TGCGCCAGCAGCTTGGGCCTAGGGAACACCGGGGAGCTGTTTTTT
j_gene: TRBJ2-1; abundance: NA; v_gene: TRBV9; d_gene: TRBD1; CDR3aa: CASSGQGQEESSYNEQFF; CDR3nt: TGTGCCAGCAGCGGGCAGGGACAGGAGGAGAGCTCCTACAATGAGCAGTTCTTC
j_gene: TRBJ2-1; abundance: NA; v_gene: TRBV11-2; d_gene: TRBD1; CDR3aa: CASSPGTGSNEQFF; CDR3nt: TGTGCCAGCAGCCCCGGGACAGGGTCCAATGAGCAGTTCTTC
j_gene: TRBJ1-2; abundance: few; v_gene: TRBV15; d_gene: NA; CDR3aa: CATSRDIRAGEGYTF; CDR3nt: TGTGCCACCAGCAGAGATATCAGGGCAGGGGAGGGCTACACCTTC
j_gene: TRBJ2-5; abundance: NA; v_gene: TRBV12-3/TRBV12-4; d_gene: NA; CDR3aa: CASSSSEETQYF; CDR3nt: TGTGCCAGCAGTTCTAGTGAAGAGACCCAGTACTTC
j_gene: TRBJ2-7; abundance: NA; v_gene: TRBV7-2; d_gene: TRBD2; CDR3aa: CASSLGRTSTYEQYF; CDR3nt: TGTGCCAGCAGCTTAGGACGGACTAGTACCTACGAGCAGTACTTC
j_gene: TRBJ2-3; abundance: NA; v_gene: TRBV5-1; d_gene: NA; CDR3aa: CASSFRQATDTQYF; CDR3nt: TGCGCCAGCAGCTTCCGACAGGCCACAGATACGCAGTATTTT
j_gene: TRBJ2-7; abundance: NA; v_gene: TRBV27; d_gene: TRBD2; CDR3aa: CASSEGLAGAFSYEQYF; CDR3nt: TGTGCCAGCAGTGAGGGACTAGCGGGCGCCTTTTCCTACGAGCAGTACTTC
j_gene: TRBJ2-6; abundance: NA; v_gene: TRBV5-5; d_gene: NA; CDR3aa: CASSSGLSSGANVLTF; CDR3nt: TGTGCCAGCAGCTCGGGACTGAGCTCTGGGGCCAACGTCCTGACTTTC
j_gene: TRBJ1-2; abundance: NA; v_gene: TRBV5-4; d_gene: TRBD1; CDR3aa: CASTNRTGNYGYTF; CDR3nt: TGTGCCAGCACAAATAGGACAGGGAACTATGGCTACACCTTC
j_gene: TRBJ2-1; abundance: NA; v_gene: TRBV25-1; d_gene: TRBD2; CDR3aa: CASSEFSGGAGNEQFF; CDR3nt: TGTGCCAGCAGTGAATTTAGCGGGGGGGCGGGCAATGAGCAGTTCTTC
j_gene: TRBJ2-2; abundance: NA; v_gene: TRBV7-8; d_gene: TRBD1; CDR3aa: CASGPRDRLPNTGELFF; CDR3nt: TGTGCCAGCGGCCCCCGGGACAGGCTACCGAACACCGGGGAGCTGTTTTTT
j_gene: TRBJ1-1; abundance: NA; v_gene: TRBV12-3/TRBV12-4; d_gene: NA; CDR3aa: CASSSTRGTEAFF; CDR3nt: TGTGCCAGCAGTTCAACCCGGGGCACTGAAGCTTTCTTT
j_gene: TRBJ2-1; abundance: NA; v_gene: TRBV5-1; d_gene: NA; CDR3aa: CASSLASSTYNEQFF; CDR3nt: TGCGCCAGCAGCTTGGCTAGCTCCACCTACAATGAGCAGTTCTTC
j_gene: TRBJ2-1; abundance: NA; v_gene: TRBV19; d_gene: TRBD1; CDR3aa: CASSIRQGPFYNEQFF; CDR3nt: TGTGCCAGTAGTATCAGACAGGGCCCTTTCTACAATGAGCAGTTCTTC
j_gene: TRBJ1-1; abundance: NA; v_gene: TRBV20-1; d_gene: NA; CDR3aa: CSAMTITEAFF; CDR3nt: TGCAGTGCAATGACAATCACTGAAGCTTTCTTT
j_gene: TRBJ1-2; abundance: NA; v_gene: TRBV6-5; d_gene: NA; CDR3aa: CASSLGQFYGYTF; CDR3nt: TGTGCCAGCAGTTTGGGGCAGTTCTATGGCTACACCTTC
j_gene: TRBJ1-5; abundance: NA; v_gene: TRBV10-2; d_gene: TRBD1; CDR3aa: CASSGTGGHQPQHF; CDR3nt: TGCGCCAGCAGCGGGACAGGGGGCCATCAGCCCCAGCATTTT
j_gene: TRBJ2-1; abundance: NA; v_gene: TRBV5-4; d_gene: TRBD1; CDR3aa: CASSAGQGKHNEQFF; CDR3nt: TGTGCCAGCAGCGCTGGACAGGGGAAACACAATGAGCAGTTCTTC
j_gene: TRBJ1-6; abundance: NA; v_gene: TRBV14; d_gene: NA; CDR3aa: CASSQDLALPLHF; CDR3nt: TGTGCCAGCAGCCAAGATCTAGCGTTACCCCTCCACTTT
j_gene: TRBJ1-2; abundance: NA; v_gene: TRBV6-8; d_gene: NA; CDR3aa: CASSTIREGYGYTF; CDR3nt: TGTGCCAGCAGCACGATCAGGGAGGGCTATGGCTACACCTTC
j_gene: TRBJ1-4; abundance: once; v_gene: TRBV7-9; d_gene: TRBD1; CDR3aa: CASSLDRANEKLFF; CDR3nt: TGTGCCAGCAGTCTCGACAGGGCGAATGAAAAACTGTTTTTT
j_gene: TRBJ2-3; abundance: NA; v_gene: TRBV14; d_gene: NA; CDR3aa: CASSQGLGGSTDTQYF; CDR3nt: TGTGCCAGCAGCCAAGGATTAGGGGGTAGTACAGATACGCAGTATTTT
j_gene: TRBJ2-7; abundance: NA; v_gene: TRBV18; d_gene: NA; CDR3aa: CASSPPSTYEQYF; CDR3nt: TGTGCCAGCTCACCACCTAGCACCTACGAGCAGTACTTC